This T cell receptor beta chain was recovered during a study of shared clonotypes between healthy human individuals (dated by TCRdb to 2018 to 2020). General notes on the study: The cohort comprised a couple of women and a few men aged 18 to 49 years. For each donor, CD4 naive and CD4 memory were each given three plates, CD8 naive was given two plates, and CD8 memory was given one plate. The study deeply sequenced blood TCR repertoires of about five healthy adults to estimate repertoire size and the extent of clonotype sharing between individuals. Different laboratories and diverse techniques were used to prepare libraries and sequence TCR repertoires, to increase sequencing depth and limit assay-specific biases. Per donor, leukapheresis produced somewhere between about 0.94 and 9 billion PBMCs. Overall study results and their limits: Sampling was limited to blood, and TCR repertoires in tissue likely differ from TCR repertoires in blood. Across four donors, approximately 4.6% of naive CD4, around 3.5% of naive CD8, 2.3% of memory CD4, and roughly 0.41% of memory CD8 clonotypes were shared. Compared with non-shared clonotypes, clonotypes shared by all four sorted-subset donors had higher generation probabilities. Incomplete sequencing was indicated by rarefaction of sorted-subset datasets, despite the large sequencing depth. Pairwise subsampling indicated that sequencing depth was expected to affect the degree of clonotype sharing among donors. Naive subsets generally had larger estimated clonotype richness than memory subsets did. Because the study included only a small number of donors, the genetic and exposure-history diversity represented was limited.

The CDR1 and CDR2 encoded by the germline V gene are MNHEY and SVGAGI. The CDR3 spans 14 residues, from the cysteine through the phenylalanine. The retained sequence is limited to the CDR3, 42 bases, with the frame set at the first base. V is shortened by 0 bases, J by 4 bases, and the region joining them spans 7 bases. CD8 naive samples were CD45RO-negative cells positively selected for CCR7, giving a CD45RA+CCR7+ population that excluded TemRA cells. The donors were healthy, HIV-negative adults with no recently reported acute infections or vaccinations. Only Caucasian adults living in Nashville, Tennessee, USA were represented among the donors. Blood was collected by leukapheresis, and PBMCs were isolated by Ficoll-Histopaque density gradient centrifugation and then cryopreserved in liquid nitrogen vapor phase. Analytical flow cytometry was used to check the purity and quantity of every magnetically sorted T cell population. Each sorted fraction had its genomic DNA isolated and then quantified by UV absorbance on a Nanodrop 2000c.

Using the deep immunoSEQ assay, multiplex PCR amplified TCR CDR3 regions from genomic DNA. Extracted genomic DNA from each cell subset was distributed evenly across all wells of several immunoSEQ 96-well plates, and each plate was treated as a replicate. For sorted subsets, roughly 200 ng of genomic DNA, equivalent to some 30,000 T cell genomes, went into each replicate PCR. Purified libraries were measured with a Qubit 3.0 fluorometer, size-checked on a Bioanalyzer 2100, and measured again with the KAPA Library Quantification kit. Every immunoSEQ 96-well plate was sequenced on a dedicated single-read 150-cycle Illumina NextSeq 550 flow cell. The study's own analysis went as follows. Because only junctional sequences without quality scores were contained in the immunoSEQ output, filtering matching that applied to full-length reads could not be performed. Sequences were annotated with PyIR, a Python wrapper for IgBLAST v1.9, and V/J genes and CDR3 were assigned using IMGT germline references. Reads with weak V/J assignments (E-value above 1e-6), missing CDR3, stop codons, out-of-frame junctions, or ambiguous translated residues were removed. V3J clonotypes were defined as sequences sharing an identical inferred V gene, J gene, and CDR3 amino acid sequence. The percentage overlap between two repertoires was calculated by dividing the number of shared unique clonotypes by the size of the smaller repertoire. Repertoire richness was assessed with RTK rarefaction, the Chao1 estimator, and Recon v2.1 estimates of unobserved clonotypes. For all TCRbeta clonotypes obtained by the gDNA method from a few donors, generation probabilities were computed with OLGA. In its TCRdb copy, this immuneACCESS table keeps in-frame sequences only and misses some clones. Where compared with another copy, unresolved V genes explain less than half of these, and the others have no known cause. D and trimming were read from the DNA, whereas the V and J calls and clone size are those reported in that table. The sample table lists about 2 million clones, 85% to 95% of them with a count of one. The ten largest clones add up to more than 0.9% of the sample.

As to this clone: Its antigen has not been determined. Per-base qualities were not stored, and no clone one base away is much larger.

The sample comprised naive CD8+ T cells sorted from blood. Taken with the paper, the label for cell subset or site translates to: CD45RA+CCR7+. The TCR sequence derives from a man younger than 35 in good health. The chain was built from TRBV6-5 and TRBJ2-1; too little of a D gene remains to name it. The CDR3 protein: CASSYSIEYNEQFF. The sequence in DNA is TGTGCCAGCAGTTACTCGATAGAATACAATGAGCAGTTCTTC.